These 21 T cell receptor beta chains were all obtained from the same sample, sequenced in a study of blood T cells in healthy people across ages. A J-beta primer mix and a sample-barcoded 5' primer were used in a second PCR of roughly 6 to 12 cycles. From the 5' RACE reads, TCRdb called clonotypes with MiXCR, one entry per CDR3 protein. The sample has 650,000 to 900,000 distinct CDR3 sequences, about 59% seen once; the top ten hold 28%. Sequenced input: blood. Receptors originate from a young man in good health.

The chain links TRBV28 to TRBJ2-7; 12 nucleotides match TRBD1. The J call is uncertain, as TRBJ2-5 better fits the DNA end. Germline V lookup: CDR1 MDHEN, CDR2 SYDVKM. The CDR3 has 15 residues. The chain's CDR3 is CASSGGDRGRETQYF. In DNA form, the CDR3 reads TGTGCCAGCAGTGGGGGGGACAGGGGGCGGGAGACCCAGTACTTC.

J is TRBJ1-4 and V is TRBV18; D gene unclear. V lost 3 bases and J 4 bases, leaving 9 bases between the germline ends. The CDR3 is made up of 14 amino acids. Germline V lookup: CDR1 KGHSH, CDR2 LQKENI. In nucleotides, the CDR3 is TGTGCCAGCTCACCGGGCGCGGATAATGAAAAACTGTTTTTT. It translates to CASSPGADNEKLFF. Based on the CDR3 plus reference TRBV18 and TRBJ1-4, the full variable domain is NAGVMQNPRHLVRRRGQEARLRCSPMKGHSHVYWYRQLPEEGLKFMVYLQKENIIDESGMPKERFSAEFPKEGPSILRIQQVVRGDSAAYFCASSPGADNEKLFFGSGTQLSVL.

The CDR3 region has the DNA TGTGCCAGCAGCCCTATCGGGCCCGGGGACATTCAGTACTTC. Its translation: CASSPIGPGDIQYF. The rearrangement links TRBV13 to TRBJ2-4, with D possibly TRBD2 on 5 matching bases. Deletions cut 5 bases from V and 8 bases from J, with 16 bases between. CDR3 length: 14 amino acids. The germline V gene encodes CDR1 PRHDT and CDR2 FYEKMQ (reference sequence).

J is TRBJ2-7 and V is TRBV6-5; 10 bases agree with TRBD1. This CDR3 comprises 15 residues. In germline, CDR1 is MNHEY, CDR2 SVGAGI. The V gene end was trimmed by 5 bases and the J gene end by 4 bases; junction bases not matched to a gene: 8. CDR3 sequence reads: CASSVTGTGVYEQYF. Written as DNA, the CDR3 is TGTGCCAGCAGTGTAACCGGGACAGGGGTTTACGAGCAGTACTTC.

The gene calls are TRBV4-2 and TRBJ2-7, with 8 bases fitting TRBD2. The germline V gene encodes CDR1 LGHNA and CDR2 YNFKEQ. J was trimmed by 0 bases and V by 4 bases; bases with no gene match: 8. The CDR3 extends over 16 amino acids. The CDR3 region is CASSLTTSGLSYEQYF. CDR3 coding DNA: TGTGCCAGCAGCCTCACAACTAGCGGACTCTCCTACGAGCAGTACTTC.

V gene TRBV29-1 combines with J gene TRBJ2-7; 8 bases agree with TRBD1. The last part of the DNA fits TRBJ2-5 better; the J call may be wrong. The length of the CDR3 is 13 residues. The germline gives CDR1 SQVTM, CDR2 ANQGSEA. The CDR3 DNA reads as TGCAGCGTTGGAACAGGGGGACAAGAGACCCAGTACTTC. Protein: CSVGTGGQETQYF.

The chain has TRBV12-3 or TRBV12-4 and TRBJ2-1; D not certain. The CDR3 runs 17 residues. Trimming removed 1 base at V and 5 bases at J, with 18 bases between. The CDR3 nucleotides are TGTGCCAGCAGTTTAGTCAGACGCGAGTCCTTACACAATGAGCAGTTCTTC. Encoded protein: CASSLVRRESLHNEQFF.

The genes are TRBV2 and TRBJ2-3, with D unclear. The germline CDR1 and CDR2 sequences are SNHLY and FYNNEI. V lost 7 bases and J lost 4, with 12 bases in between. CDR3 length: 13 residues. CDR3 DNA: TGTGCCAGCAATGGGCTCTTCGCAGATACGCAGTATTTT. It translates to CASNGLFADTQYF.

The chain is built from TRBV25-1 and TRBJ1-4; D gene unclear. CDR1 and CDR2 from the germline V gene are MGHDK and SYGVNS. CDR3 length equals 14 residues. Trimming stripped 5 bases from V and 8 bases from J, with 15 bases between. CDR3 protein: CASSPLSGLEKLFF. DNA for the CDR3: TGTGCCAGCAGTCCCCTGAGTGGACTCGAAAAACTGTTTTTT.

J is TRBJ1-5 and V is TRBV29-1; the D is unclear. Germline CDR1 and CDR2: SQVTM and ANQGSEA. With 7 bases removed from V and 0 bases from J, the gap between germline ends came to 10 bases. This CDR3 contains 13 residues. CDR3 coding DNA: TGCAGCGCAAGGACGAATAGCAATCAGCCCCAGCATTTT. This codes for CSARTNSNQPQHF.

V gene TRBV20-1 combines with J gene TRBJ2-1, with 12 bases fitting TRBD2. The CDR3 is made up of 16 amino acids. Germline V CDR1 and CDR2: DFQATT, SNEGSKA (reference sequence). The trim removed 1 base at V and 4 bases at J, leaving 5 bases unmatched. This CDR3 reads CSARVASGGDYNEQFF. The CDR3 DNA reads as TGCAGTGCTAGAGTGGCTAGCGGGGGGGATTACAATGAGCAGTTCTTC.

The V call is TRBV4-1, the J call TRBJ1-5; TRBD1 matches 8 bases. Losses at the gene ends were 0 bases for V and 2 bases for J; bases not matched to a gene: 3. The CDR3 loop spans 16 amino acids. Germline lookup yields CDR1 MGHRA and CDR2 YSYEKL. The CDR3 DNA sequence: TGCGCCAGCAGCCAAGAGGACAGGGCTGGCAATCAGCCCCAGCATTTT. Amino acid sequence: CASSQEDRAGNQPQHF.

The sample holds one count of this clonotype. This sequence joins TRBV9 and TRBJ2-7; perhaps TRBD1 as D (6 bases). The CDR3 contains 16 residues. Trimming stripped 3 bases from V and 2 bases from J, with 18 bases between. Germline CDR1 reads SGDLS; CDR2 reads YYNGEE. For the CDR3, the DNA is TGTGCCAGCAGCGGCGGTATTAGGACAGCGGCCTACGAGCAGTACTTC. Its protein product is CASSGGIRTAAYEQYF.

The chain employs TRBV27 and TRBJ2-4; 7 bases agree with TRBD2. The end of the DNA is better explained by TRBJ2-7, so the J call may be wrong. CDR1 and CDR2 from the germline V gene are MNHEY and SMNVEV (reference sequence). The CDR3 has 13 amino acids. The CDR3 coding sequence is TGTGCCAGCAGTTGGGGAGGGAACTACGAGCAGTACTTC. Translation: CASSWGGNYEQYF.

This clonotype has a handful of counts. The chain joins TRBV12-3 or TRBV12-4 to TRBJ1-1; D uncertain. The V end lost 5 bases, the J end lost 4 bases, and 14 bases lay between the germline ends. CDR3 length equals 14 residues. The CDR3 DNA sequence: TGTGCCAGCAGTCCCCCCGTTGGGTCCACTGAAGCTTTCTTT. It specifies CASSPPVGSTEAFF.

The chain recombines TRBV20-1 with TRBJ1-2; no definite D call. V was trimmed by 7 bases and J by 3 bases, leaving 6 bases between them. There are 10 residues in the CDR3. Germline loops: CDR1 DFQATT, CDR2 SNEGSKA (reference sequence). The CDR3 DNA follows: TGCAGTGGGTCGGACTATGGCTACACCTTC. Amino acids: CSGSDYGYTF.

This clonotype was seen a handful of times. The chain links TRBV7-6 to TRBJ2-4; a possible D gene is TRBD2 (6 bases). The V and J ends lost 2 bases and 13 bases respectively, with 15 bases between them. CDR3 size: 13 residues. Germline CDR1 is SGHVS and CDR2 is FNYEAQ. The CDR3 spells CASSLSRRDEQYF. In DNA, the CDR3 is TGTGCCAGCAGCTTAAGTCGGAGGGATGAGCAGTACTTC.

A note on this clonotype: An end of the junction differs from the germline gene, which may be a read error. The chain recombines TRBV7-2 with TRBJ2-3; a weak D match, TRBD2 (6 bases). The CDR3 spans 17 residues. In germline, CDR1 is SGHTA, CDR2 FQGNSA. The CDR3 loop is CASSEGVRATSTGTQYF. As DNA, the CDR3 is TGTGCCAGCAGCGAAGGGGTCCGAGCCACTAGCACAGGTACGCAGTATTTT.

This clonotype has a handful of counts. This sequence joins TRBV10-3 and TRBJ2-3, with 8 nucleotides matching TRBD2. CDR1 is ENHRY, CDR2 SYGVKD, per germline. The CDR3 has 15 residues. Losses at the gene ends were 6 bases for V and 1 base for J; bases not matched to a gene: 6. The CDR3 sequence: CAISLREGGTDTQYF. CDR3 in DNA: TGTGCCATCAGCCTCCGGGAGGGAGGCACAGATACGCAGTATTTT.

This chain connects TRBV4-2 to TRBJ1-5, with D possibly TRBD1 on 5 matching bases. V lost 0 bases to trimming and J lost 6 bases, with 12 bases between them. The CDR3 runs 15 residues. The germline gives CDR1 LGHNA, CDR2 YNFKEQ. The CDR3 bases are TGTGCCAGCAGCCAAGATAGGGCAGGGATTCAGCCCCAGCATTTT. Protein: CASSQDRAGIQPQHF.

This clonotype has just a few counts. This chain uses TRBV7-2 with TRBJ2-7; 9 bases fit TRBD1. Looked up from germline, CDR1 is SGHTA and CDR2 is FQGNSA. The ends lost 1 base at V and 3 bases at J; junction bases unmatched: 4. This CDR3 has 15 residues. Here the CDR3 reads CASSLGQGVIYEQYF. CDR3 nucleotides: TGTGCCAGCAGCTTAGGACAGGGGGTAATCTACGAGCAGTACTTC.